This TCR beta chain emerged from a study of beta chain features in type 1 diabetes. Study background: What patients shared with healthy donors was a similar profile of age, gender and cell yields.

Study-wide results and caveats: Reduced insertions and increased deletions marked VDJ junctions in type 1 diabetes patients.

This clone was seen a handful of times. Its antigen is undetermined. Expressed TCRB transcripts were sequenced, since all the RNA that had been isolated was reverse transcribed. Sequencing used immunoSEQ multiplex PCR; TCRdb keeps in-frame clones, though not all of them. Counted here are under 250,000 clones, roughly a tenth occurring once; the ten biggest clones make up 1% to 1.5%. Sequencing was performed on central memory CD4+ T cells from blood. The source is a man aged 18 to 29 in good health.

The CDR3 DNA sequence: TGTGCCAGCAGCTCGTACGAGCGGGAGGGCCTCACAGATACGCAGTATTTT. Its protein product is CASSSYEREGLTDTQYF. This rearrangement joins TRBV5-4 to TRBJ2-3, with 10 bases lining up with TRBD2. The CDR3 runs to 17 residues. V shed 3 bases, J shed 2 bases, and the junction held 9 bases outside the gene matches. The germline CDR1 and CDR2 sequences are SGHNT and YYREEE (reference sequence).